Presented here are 25 T cell receptor beta chains from one specimen sequenced in a study of EBV T-cell therapy then PD-1 blockade in nasopharyngeal carcinoma. Their antigen targets remain unknown. Assay used: immunoSEQ multiplex PCR; TCRdb lists only in-frame clones, some missing. The sample has about 14,000 clones, around four fifths seen once. Stated treatment: AdE1-LMPpoly-expanded autologous EBV-specific T-cell therapy followed by anti-PD-1 nivolumab. The specimen was CD8+ T cells from blood, collected around day 100 from a patient whose treatment included autologous EBV-specific T cells and nivolumab. All receptors derive from a man aged 35 to 55 with nasopharyngeal carcinoma.

This sequence joins TRBV30 and TRBJ1-6; no firm D call. CDR1 is GTSNPN, CDR2 SVGIG, per germline (reference sequence). CDR3 length: 14 amino acids. Trimming removed 2 bases at V and 5 bases at J, with 10 bases between. CDR3 coding DNA: TGTGCCTGGAGTCCCCCGTGGGATAATTCACCCCTCCACTTT. As protein: CAWSPPWDNSPLHF.

The chain uses TRBV25-1 and TRBJ1-2, with TRBD1 as a possible D gene (6 bases). V lost 4 bases, J lost 4 bases, and 13 bases lay in between. The length of the CDR3 is 14 residues. CDR1 and CDR2 from the germline V gene are MGHDK and SYGVNS. CDR3 residues: CASSVSGTPYGYTF. In nucleotides, the CDR3 is TGTGCCAGCAGTGTCTCCGGGACACCCTATGGCTACACCTTC.

The table lists this clone with a count of one. This sequence joins TRBV7-3 and TRBJ2-2; 8 nucleotides align to TRBD1. Germline trimming cut 5 bases from V and 4 bases from J; bases unmatched to any gene: 3. Germline V gene data show CDR1 as SGHTA and CDR2 as FQGTGA. CDR3 length: 14 residues. CDR3 in DNA: TGTGCCAGCAGCCCAACAGGGGGCACCGGGGAGCTGTTTTTT. Translated: CASSPTGGTGELFF.

This chain connects TRBV7-3 to TRBJ2-2; D gene unclear. V was trimmed by 5 bases and J by 1 base, leaving 5 bases between them. Germline lookup yields CDR1 SGHTA and CDR2 FQGTGA. The CDR3 consists of 13 residues. Written as DNA, the CDR3 is TGTGCCAGCAGCCCTGTGAACACCGGGGAGCTGTTTTTT. Encoded protein: CASSPVNTGELFF.

Worth noting for this clone: The germline gene is not matched at one end of the junction; a read error may be the cause. V usage is TRBV3-1 (or the pseudogene TRBV3-2) and J usage is TRBJ2-1; tentatively, D is TRBD2 (5 bases). Germline CDR1 is LGHDT and CDR2 is YNNKEL (reference sequence). This CDR3 comprises 12 residues. The CDR3 DNA is TGTGCCAGCAGCCAAGATTCACTAGGACGTCTCTTC. As protein: CASSQDSLGRLF.

This rearrangement joins TRBV27 to TRBJ1-2, with TRBD1 identical over 7 bases. The V gene's germline CDR1 is MNHEY and CDR2 SMNVEV (reference sequence). V lost 10 bases to trimming and J lost 5 bases; unmatched junction nucleotides: 4. The CDR3 is 11 amino acids. The CDR3 region has the DNA TGTGCCACCTCGACAGGGTATGGCTACACCTTC. It codes for CATSTGYGYTF.

The V gene is TRBV16, the J gene TRBJ2-3, with TRBD1 matching over 7 bases. The CDR3 extends over 15 amino acids. The germline V gene has CDR1 KGHSY and CDR2 FQNENV. The V gene end was trimmed by 4 bases and the J gene end by 5 bases; junction bases not matched to a gene: 9. The DNA for the CDR3 is TGTGCCAGCAGCCCCTCGCTAGGGGGCTTAGATACGCAGTATTTT. As protein: CASSPSLGGLDTQYF.

Concerning this clone itself: The germline gene is not matched at one end of the junction; a read error may be the cause. The chain employs TRBV5-6 and TRBJ2-5; either TRBD1 or TRBD2 may supply D (5 bases each). Germline V gene data show CDR1 as SGHDT and CDR2 as YYEEEE. The CDR3 has 11 amino acids. CDR3 nucleotides: TGTGCCAGCAGCTCGGGACGGACTTTAGACTTC. It specifies CASSSGRTLDF.

V and J are TRBV13 and TRBJ1-4; TRBD1 matches at 11 bases. The CDR3 covers 14 residues. From germline, CDR1 is PRHDT and CDR2 FYEKMQ (reference sequence). V gave up 7 bases and J gave up 10 bases; unmatched junction bases: 8. For the CDR3, the DNA is TGTGCCAGCAACATAGGGACAGGGGGAGGAAAACTGTTTTTT. This codes for CASNIGTGGGKLFF. Variable domain in full (rest from reference TRBV13 and TRBJ1-4): AAGVIQSPRHLIKEKRETATLKCYPIPRHDTVYWYQQGPGQDPQFLISFYEKMQSDKGSIPDRFSAQQFSDYHSELNMSSLELGDSALYFCASNIGTGGGKLFFGSGTQLSVL.

J is TRBJ2-1 and V is TRBV5-8; D gene unclear. Germline CDR1 is SGHTS and CDR2 is YDEGEE. V was clipped by 4 bases and J by 8 bases, with 10 bases between them. The CDR3 is made up of 12 amino acids. The CDR3 DNA sequence: TGTGCCAGCAGCCTGTCGTGGTATGAGCAGTTCTTC. The encoded protein is CASSLSWYEQFF.

The gene calls are TRBV7-9 and TRBJ2-1; a possible D gene is TRBD1 (6 bases). CDR1 and CDR2 from the germline V gene are SEHNR and FQNEAQ (reference sequence). V shed 4 bases and J shed 4 bases, with 20 bases lying between them. This CDR3 has 17 amino acids. The CDR3 protein is CASSSPDNRVGYNEQFF. The CDR3 nucleotides are TGTGCCAGCAGCTCTCCCGACAACAGGGTCGGTTACAATGAGCAGTTCTTC. Full variable domain (remainder filled in from reference TRBV7-9 and TRBJ2-1): DTGVSQNPRHKITKRGQNVTFRCDPISEHNRLYWYRQTLGQGPEFLTYFQNEAQLEKSRLLSDRFSAERPKGSFSTLEIQRTEQGDSAMYLCASSSPDNRVGYNEQFFGPGTRLTVL.

This clone was observed a few times. This chain links TRBV2 with TRBJ1-5, with 10 bases identical to TRBD1. CDR3 length equals 15 residues. Losses at the gene ends were 3 bases for V and 4 bases for J; bases not matched to a gene: 3. From germline, CDR1 is SNHLY and CDR2 FYNNEI. The CDR3 loop reads CASSDWDRGNQPQHF. In DNA form, the CDR3 reads TGTGCCAGCAGTGACTGGGACAGGGGAAATCAGCCCCAGCATTTT. Together with reference TRBV2 and TRBJ1-5, the CDR3 gives the full variable domain: EPEVTQTPSHQVTQMGQEVILRCVPISNHLYFYWYRQILGQKVEFLVSFYNNEISEKSEIFDDQFSVERPDGSNFTLKIRSTKLEDSAMYFCASSDWDRGNQPQHFGDGTRLSIL.

The genes are TRBV6-4 and TRBJ2-3, with 10 bases lining up with TRBD2. The length of the CDR3 is 16 residues. The V and J ends lost 0 bases and 2 bases, in that order; junction bases with no gene match: 2. Germline V lookup: CDR1 MRHNA, CDR2 SNTAGT. The CDR3 sequence: CASSDSSGGATDTQYF. The CDR3 DNA is TGTGCCAGCAGTGACTCGAGCGGGGGGGCCACAGATACGCAGTATTTT.

This clone was seen a single time. The chain combines TRBV5-6 with TRBJ2-7; 13 bases match TRBD2. The V and J ends lost 4 bases and 5 bases, in that order; junction bases with no gene match: 6. The CDR3 length is 15 residues. Looked up from germline, CDR1 is SGHDT and CDR2 is YYEEEE. The CDR3 region has the DNA TGTGCCAGCAGCCCTACTAGCGGGGGGGCCCACGAGCAGTACTTC. Residues: CASSPTSGGAHEQYF.

The gene calls are TRBV6-2 or TRBV6-3 and TRBJ2-2; TRBD2 agrees at 7 bases. Trimming removed 6 bases from V and 3 bases from J; junction bases left unmatched: 4. In germline, CDR1 is MNHEY, CDR2 SVGEGT. The CDR3 is 14 residues long. The CDR3, as DNA: TGTGCCAGCAGCGGTAGCGGGCACACCGGGGAGCTGTTTTTT. This sequence encodes CASSGSGHTGELFF.

This chain links TRBV6-4 with TRBJ2-5; weak D call: TRBD1 (5 bases). CDR1 is MRHNA and CDR2 is SNTAGT in the germline V gene. This CDR3 region has 14 residues. The V and J ends lost 3 bases and 7 bases respectively, with 15 bases between them. The CDR3 reads CASSESEEGVTQYF. The CDR3 coding sequence is TGTGCCAGCAGTGAATCAGAGGAAGGGGTGACCCAGTACTTC.

The V call is TRBV9, the J call TRBJ2-1; 9 bases are shared with TRBD2. From germline, CDR1 is SGDLS and CDR2 YYNGEE. This CDR3 comprises 13 residues. The CDR3 sequence: CASTAGGNNEQFF. The CDR3 coding sequence is TGTGCTAGTACAGCGGGGGGTAATAATGAGCAGTTCTTC.

The V and J genes are TRBV6-4 and TRBJ2-3, with TRBD2 matching 16 bases. CDR3 length: 16 amino acids. CDR1 is MRHNA and CDR2 is SNTAGT in the germline V gene. V shed 4 bases and J 10 bases; nucleotides not matched to a gene: 8. Written as DNA, the CDR3 is TGTGCCAGCAGTGCCTCCGGGACTAGCGGGGGGGCCTCGCAGTATTTT. This sequence encodes CASSASGTSGGASQYF.

The J gene is TRBJ2-3, the V gene TRBV11-2; D not certain. The CDR3 is 13 residues long. Trimming removed 8 bases at V and 1 base at J, with 10 bases between. Germline CDR1 and CDR2: SGHAT and FQNNGV. The chain's CDR3 is CASLNSGTDTQYF. For the CDR3, the DNA is TGTGCCAGCTTGAATTCGGGCACAGATACGCAGTATTTT.

This chain joins TRBV25-1 and TRBJ1-2, with 8 bases fitting TRBD1. Unmatched junction bases numbered 10, after V lost 5 bases and J lost 8 bases. The CDR3 consists of 14 residues. From germline, CDR1 is MGHDK and CDR2 SYGVNS. Here the CDR3 DNA reads TGTGCCAGCAGTCCAGGGGGCAGGGCGAGGGGCTACACCTTC. Its protein product is CASSPGGRARGYTF.

The V call is TRBV10-3, the J call TRBJ2-5; 7 nucleotides line up with TRBD1. With V trimmed by 4 bases and J by 3 bases, 5 bases remained unmatched. This CDR3 has 14 residues. Germline lookup yields CDR1 ENHRY and CDR2 SYGVKD. This CDR3 reads CAISGGRGKETQYF. In DNA, the CDR3 is TGTGCCATCAGTGGGGGCAGGGGGAAAGAGACCCAGTACTTC.

The V call is TRBV9, the J call TRBJ1-1, with D possibly matching TRBD1 (6 bases). The germline V gene encodes CDR1 SGDLS and CDR2 YYNGEE. This CDR3 is 15 amino acids long. Trimming left V 4 bases short and J 4 bases short, with 17 bases between. The chain's CDR3 is CASSPSGGVGTEAFF. CDR3 in DNA: TGTGCCAGCAGCCCTTCTGGGGGCGTGGGCACTGAAGCTTTCTTT.

The chain combines TRBV7-6 with TRBJ2-7; 10 nucleotides match TRBD1. This CDR3 has 16 residues. From germline, CDR1 is SGHVS and CDR2 FNYEAQ. V gave up 1 base and J gave up 4 bases; unmatched junction bases: 7. Here the CDR3 reads CASSLGRQGAVYEQYF. CDR3 DNA: TGTGCCAGCAGCTTAGGGAGACAGGGGGCGGTTTACGAGCAGTACTTC.

The genes are TRBV7-9 and TRBJ2-5; perhaps TRBD1 as D (5 bases). The CDR3 is made up of 14 amino acids. CDR1 SEHNR and CDR2 FQNEAQ come from the germline V gene (reference sequence). Trimming took 4 bases from V and 2 from J, leaving 11 bases between them. The CDR3 DNA is TGTGCCAGCAGCTCCCCCAACAGGCAAGAGACCCAGTACTTC. Its protein is CASSSPNRQETQYF.

The V call is TRBV4-1, the J call TRBJ1-1; D remains ambiguous. Germline loops: CDR1 MGHRA, CDR2 YSYEKL. V gave up 3 bases and J gave up 4 bases, with 9 bases separating them. The CDR3 covers 13 residues. CDR3 residues: CASSHPKGTEAFF. As DNA, the CDR3 is TGCGCCAGCAGCCACCCCAAGGGCACTGAAGCTTTCTTT.